This TCR beta chain came from a study of CD8+ T cells in alopecia areata. Overall study: The drug, oral tofacitinib, was given to treated patients at 5 to 10 mg twice daily.

Study results and caveats: Sequences from scalp samples also cover resident alphabeta T cells of normal skin.

Following RNA extraction, reverse transcription yielded cDNA that acted as the sequencing template. Produced via immunoSEQ multiplex PCR; TCRdb's table is partial and in-frame only. This table has about 300,000 clones, 55% to 75% appearing once. Stated treatment: oral pan-JAK inhibitor, 5-10 mg twice daily. Peripheral blood and lesional scalp punch biopsies were taken from alopecia areata patients. In regard to this clone: Its antigen is not known.

The CDR3 is made up of 14 amino acids. CDR1 SGDLS and CDR2 YYNGEE come from the germline V gene. V gave up 0 bases and J gave up 3 bases, with 10 bases separating them. The starting material was CD4+ T cells sorted from blood, obtained at week 24, from a patient treated with tofacitinib. This clonotype originated in a human donor with alopecia areata. This chain uses TRBV9 with TRBJ2-7; D may match TRBD1 or TRBD2 (5 bases each). CDR3 in DNA: TGTGCCAGCAGCGTAGGGGACGGATTCTACGAGCAGTACTTC. It encodes CASSVGDGFYEQYF.